The present TCR beta chain was sequenced within a study of PD-1 blockade in classical Hodgkin lymphoma. Overall study results and limits: Some patients began nivolumab under 1 year after ASCT. These patients were excluded from later analyses.

Comment on this clone: The antigen is not known.

Data came from immunoSEQ multiplex PCR; TCRdb stores just in-frame clones and leaves some out. Of some 46,000 clones listed, 60% to 85% are singletons. The CDR3 loop spans 16 amino acids. CDR1 and CDR2 from the germline V gene are MNHEY and SVGAGI. Trimming cost V 0 bases and J 4 bases; bases outside gene matches: 1. The patients all showed relapse after autologous stem cell transplantation, while their brentuximab vedotin exposure varied. The input for sequencing was peripheral blood mononuclear cells (PBMCs), taken before the second cycle of nivolumab. The receptor was isolated from a human donor with classical Hodgkin lymphoma. The chain recombines TRBV6-5 with TRBJ2-1, with 12 bases aligning to TRBD2. Here the CDR3 reads CASSYSGTSGYNEQFF. DNA for the CDR3: TGTGCCAGCAGTTACTCTGGGACTAGCGGGTACAATGAGCAGTTCTTC.